These T cell receptor beta chains were read from a single sample in a study of CD8 T cells in Susac syndrome. One entry per CDR3 protein, called by TCRdb with MiXCR from the immunoSEQ multiplex PCR reads. The sample lists under 200,000 distinct CDR3 sequences, about 90% seen once, with 0.08% in the top ten. Sequences were obtained from CD4+ T cells from PBMCs. Receptors were obtained from a human donor in good health. The CDR3 runs from the conserved cysteine through the conserved F or W. D genes are given only for firm matches. Expanded clones get a size class; other rows say once, few or many, or leave the size out.

D gene: NA
clone size: NA
V gene: TRBV7-2
J gene: TRBJ2-7
CDR3 DNA: TGTGCCAGCAGCTCCTCGGGACGTCGCTACGAGCAGTACTTC
CDR3 protein: CASSSSGRRYEQYF

D gene: NA
clone size: NA
V gene: TRBV2
J gene: TRBJ1-2
CDR3 DNA: TGTGCCAGCAACAGTCCTAACTATGGCTACACCTTC
CDR3 protein: CASNSPNYGYTF

D gene: NA
clone size: NA
V gene: TRBV9
J gene: TRBJ1-2
CDR3 DNA: TGTGCCAGCAGCGTAGATCCCAGTTCTAAGGGCTACACCTTC
CDR3 protein: CASSVDPSSKGYTF

D gene: NA
clone size: NA
V gene: TRBV5-6
J gene: TRBJ1-1
CDR3 DNA: TGTGCCAGCAGCTTGGTAAGCAGGGCGGCTTTCTTT
CDR3 protein: CASSLVSRAAFF

D gene: NA
clone size: NA
V gene: TRBV24-1
J gene: TRBJ2-3
CDR3 DNA: TGTGCCACCAGTGATTACACAGATACGCAGTATTTT
CDR3 protein: CATSDYTDTQYF

D gene: TRBD2
clone size: NA
V gene: TRBV4-1
J gene: TRBJ2-1
CDR3 DNA: TGCGCCAGCAGCCCCACTAGCGGCCCCTACAATGAGCAGTTCTTC
CDR3 protein: CASSPTSGPYNEQFF

D gene: NA
clone size: once
V gene: TRBV20-1
J gene: TRBJ2-2
CDR3 DNA: TGCAGTGCTCCCAGTGTCCCGAACACCGGGGAGCTGTTTTTT
CDR3 protein: CSAPSVPNTGELFF

D gene: TRBD2
clone size: once
V gene: TRBV7-2
J gene: TRBJ2-2
CDR3 DNA: TGTGCCAGCAGCCTACGGGCGGGAGGGCCCAGGACCGGGGAGCTGTTTTTT
CDR3 protein: CASSLRAGGPRTGELFF

D gene: NA
clone size: once
V gene: TRBV5-6
J gene: TRBJ2-5
CDR3 DNA: TGTGCCAGCAGCTTGACGGGGTCTGCGGAGACCCAGTACTTC
CDR3 protein: CASSLTGSAETQYF

D gene: NA
clone size: NA
V gene: TRBV6-2/TRBV6-3
J gene: TRBJ1-1
CDR3 DNA: TGTGCCAGCAGTTACTCAGGGGTGGCCACTGAAGCTTTCTTT
CDR3 protein: CASSYSGVATEAFF

D gene: NA
clone size: NA
V gene: TRBV6-2/TRBV6-3
J gene: TRBJ2-7
CDR3 DNA: TGTGCCAGCAGAAGGGCTTTCTCCTACGAGCAGTACTTC
CDR3 protein: CASRRAFSYEQYF

D gene: NA
clone size: NA
V gene: TRBV4-1
J gene: TRBJ1-2
CDR3 DNA: TGCGCCAGCAGCCAAGGTACCTTGACAGGCAGGGGCCATGGCTACACCTTC
CDR3 protein: CASSQGTLTGRGHGYTF

D gene: TRBD2
clone size: NA
V gene: TRBV19
J gene: TRBJ2-1
CDR3 DNA: TGTGCCAGCCGGACTAGCGGGAGGGGCAATGAGCAGTTCTTC
CDR3 protein: CASRTSGRGNEQFF

D gene: NA
clone size: NA
V gene: TRBV6-1
J gene: TRBJ1-2
CDR3 DNA: TGTGCCAGCATTCTTACATCGACAGTACCTTATGATGGCTACACCTTC
CDR3 protein: CASILTSTVPYDGYTF

D gene: TRBD2
clone size: NA
V gene: TRBV5-1
J gene: TRBJ2-4
CDR3 DNA: TGCGCCAGCAGCTTGGAACGGGAGGCCATTCAGTACTTC
CDR3 protein: CASSLEREAIQYF

D gene: NA
clone size: once
V gene: TRBV30
J gene: TRBJ1-1
CDR3 DNA: TGTGCCTGGACCCCTACAAGGTTTTACACTGAAGCTTTCTTT
CDR3 protein: CAWTPTRFYTEAFF

D gene: TRBD1
clone size: once
V gene: TRBV20-1
J gene: TRBJ2-3
CDR3 DNA: TGCAGTGCGGGACAGGGATGGGGCACAGATACGCAGTATTTT
CDR3 protein: CSAGQGWGTDTQYF

D gene: NA
clone size: once
V gene: TRBV7-2
J gene: TRBJ2-5
CDR3 DNA: TGTGCCAGCAGCTTGAGTATCCAAGAGACCCAGTACTTC
CDR3 protein: CASSLSIQETQYF

D gene: TRBD2
clone size: NA
V gene: TRBV27
J gene: TRBJ2-3
CDR3 DNA: TGTGCCAGCAGAAGAGGACTAGCGCACCCTCCAGATACGCAGTATTTT
CDR3 protein: CASRRGLAHPPDTQYF

D gene: NA
clone size: NA
V gene: TRBV28
J gene: TRBJ1-2
CDR3 DNA: TGTGCCAGCAGTTTCAACGTGAACTATGGCTACACCTTC
CDR3 protein: CASSFNVNYGYTF

D gene: NA
clone size: NA
V gene: TRBV7-2
J gene: TRBJ1-5
CDR3 DNA: TGTGCCAGCAGCTTAGACTACAATCAGCCCCAGCATTTT
CDR3 protein: CASSLDYNQPQHF

D gene: NA
clone size: NA
V gene: TRBV7-3
J gene: TRBJ2-2
CDR3 DNA: TGTGCCAGCAGCTCCTCCCCGAACACCGGGGAGCTGTTTTTT
CDR3 protein: CASSSSPNTGELFF

D gene: NA
clone size: NA
V gene: TRBV12-3/TRBV12-4
J gene: TRBJ1-2
CDR3 DNA: TGTGCCAGCAGTCTGGACAGCGTCTATGGCTACACCTTC
CDR3 protein: CASSLDSVYGYTF

D gene: TRBD2
clone size: NA
V gene: TRBV7-9
J gene: TRBJ2-7
CDR3 DNA: TGTGCCAGCAGACCCCGGGAGCGGGAACTGGGAGAGCAGTACTTC
CDR3 protein: CASRPRERELGEQYF

D gene: NA
clone size: NA
V gene: TRBV6-1
J gene: TRBJ1-1
CDR3 DNA: TGTGCCAGCAGACCCGCGGCGACAGTGCGGGACACTGAAGCTTTCTTT
CDR3 protein: CASRPAATVRDTEAFF

D gene: NA
clone size: NA
V gene: TRBV5-1
J gene: TRBJ1-5
CDR3 DNA: TGCGCCAGCAGCTTGTCCCCGGATCAGCCCCAGCATTTT
CDR3 protein: CASSLSPDQPQHF

D gene: NA
clone size: NA
V gene: TRBV4-3
J gene: TRBJ2-7
CDR3 DNA: TGCGCCAGCAGCCGAGGGACTGCCCCCTACGAGCAGTACTTC
CDR3 protein: CASSRGTAPYEQYF

D gene: NA
clone size: NA
V gene: TRBV20-1
J gene: TRBJ2-5
CDR3 DNA: TGCAGTGCCCGACGGGACAACTCACAAGAGACCCAGTACTTC
CDR3 protein: CSARRDNSQETQYF

D gene: TRBD1
clone size: NA
V gene: TRBV3-1
J gene: TRBJ2-7
CDR3 DNA: TGTGCCAGCAGCCAAAATCGGGACAGCACCTACGAGCAGTACTTC
CDR3 protein: CASSQNRDSTYEQYF

D gene: NA
clone size: NA
V gene: TRBV18
J gene: TRBJ2-7
CDR3 DNA: TGTGCCAGCTCACCAACGGCGGGGGCTCGGTACGAGCAGTACTTC
CDR3 protein: CASSPTAGARYEQYF

D gene: NA
clone size: NA
V gene: TRBV24-1
J gene: TRBJ2-5
CDR3 DNA: TGTGCCACCCCCCTGGCAGGTCCCCAAGAGACCCAGTACTTC
CDR3 protein: CATPLAGPQETQYF

D gene: TRBD1
clone size: NA
V gene: TRBV5-1
J gene: TRBJ2-7
CDR3 DNA: TGCGCCAGCAGCTATCCCGGGACAGCTGTCTACGAGCAGTACTTC
CDR3 protein: CASSYPGTAVYEQYF

D gene: NA
clone size: NA
V gene: TRBV28
J gene: TRBJ2-1
CDR3 DNA: TGTGCCAGCAGGCTACAGGGAGAGCAGTTCTTC
CDR3 protein: CASRLQGEQFF

D gene: NA
clone size: NA
V gene: TRBV5-1
J gene: TRBJ1-1
CDR3 DNA: TGCGCCAGCAGCTTGGACAGGGCTGGCACTGAAGCGTTCTTT
CDR3 protein: CASSLDRAGTEAFF

D gene: NA
clone size: NA
V gene: TRBV3-1
J gene: TRBJ2-5
CDR3 DNA: TGTGCCAGCAGCCCTACAGGATTTACCGGTCAGACCCAGTACTTC
CDR3 protein: CASSPTGFTGQTQYF

D gene: TRBD1
clone size: NA
V gene: TRBV7-2
J gene: TRBJ2-3
CDR3 DNA: TGTGCCAGCAGCCCGGCATTGACAGGGGAGGATACGCAGTATTTT
CDR3 protein: CASSPALTGEDTQYF

D gene: NA
clone size: NA
V gene: TRBV6-5
J gene: TRBJ1-3
CDR3 DNA: TGTGCCAGCCAGGGGTCAGGAAACACCATATATTTT
CDR3 protein: CASQGSGNTIYF

D gene: TRBD1
clone size: once
V gene: TRBV4-3
J gene: TRBJ2-3
CDR3 DNA: TGCGCCAGCAGCCACAGTAGGACAGGGTGGTCGGATACGCAGTATTTT
CDR3 protein: CASSHSRTGWSDTQYF

D gene: NA
clone size: NA
V gene: TRBV4-3
J gene: TRBJ1-5
CDR3 DNA: TGCGCCAGCAGCCAAGAAAGGGCCTCGCCCCAGCATTTT
CDR3 protein: CASSQERASPQHF

D gene: NA
clone size: NA
V gene: TRBV20-1
J gene: TRBJ2-5
CDR3 DNA: TGCAGTGCTAGAACCGGGGAGACCCAGTACTTC
CDR3 protein: CSARTGETQYF

D gene: NA
clone size: NA
V gene: TRBV28
J gene: TRBJ1-1
CDR3 DNA: TGTGCCAGCAGTCCCCAGGTTCGGGGCACTGAAGCTTTCTTT
CDR3 protein: CASSPQVRGTEAFF

D gene: TRBD2
clone size: NA
V gene: TRBV20-1
J gene: TRBJ2-1
CDR3 DNA: TGCAGTGCTAGAGATTGGCGGGAGTCGAATGAGCAGTTCTTC
CDR3 protein: CSARDWRESNEQFF

D gene: NA
clone size: NA
V gene: TRBV20-1
J gene: TRBJ1-5
CDR3 DNA: TGCAGTGTAAAAGGTTCAGGGTTTCAGCCCCAGCATTTT
CDR3 protein: CSVKGSGFQPQHF

D gene: NA
clone size: NA
V gene: TRBV6-6
J gene: TRBJ1-2
CDR3 DNA: TGTGCCAGCAGTTACGGAGGGACGAGTGGCTACACCTTC
CDR3 protein: CASSYGGTSGYTF

D gene: TRBD2
clone size: NA
V gene: TRBV6-5
J gene: TRBJ2-1
CDR3 DNA: TGTGCCAGCAGTTCGTGGCAGCTAGCGGGAGAAATAGGGCAGTTCTTC
CDR3 protein: CASSSWQLAGEIGQFF

D gene: TRBD1
clone size: NA
V gene: TRBV6-6
J gene: TRBJ2-2
CDR3 DNA: TGTGCCAGCAGGGACAGGGTATACACCGGGGAGCTGTTTTTT
CDR3 protein: CASRDRVYTGELFF

D gene: NA
clone size: NA
V gene: TRBV14
J gene: TRBJ2-5
CDR3 DNA: TGTGCCAGCAGCCAATCCGGGGAGACCCAGTACTTC
CDR3 protein: CASSQSGETQYF